Shown below are 27 T cell receptor beta chains from a single sample sequenced in a study of lymphopenia after photon versus proton radiotherapy. TCRdb's copy holds only in-frame clones and misses some; the assay was immunoSEQ multiplex PCR. Of 89,000 or so clones in the sample, about four fifths were seen once. The material sequenced was peripheral blood, taken from a patient treated with proton-based radiotherapy. These receptor sequences come from a man aged 55 to 70 with pancreatic cancer.

This rearrangement joins TRBV28 to TRBJ1-3; D may be TRBD1 (5 bases). Deletions cut 1 base from V and 6 bases from J, with 10 bases between. The CDR3 extends over 14 amino acids. Germline V gene sequence: CDR1 MDHEN, CDR2 SYDVKM. CDR3 loop: CASSLSGGANTIYF. The CDR3 DNA reads TGTGCCAGCAGTTTATCGGGGGGAGCAAACACCATATATTTT.

V and J are TRBV7-2 and TRBJ2-6, with a possible D match to TRBD2 (6 bases). V lost 1 base and J lost 0, with 10 bases in between. Germline CDR1 and CDR2: SGHTA and FQGNSA. This CDR3 region has 17 residues. CDR3 amino acids: CASSLGQGGSGANVLTF. For the CDR3, the DNA is TGTGCCAGCAGCTTAGGCCAGGGAGGCTCTGGGGCCAACGTCCTGACTTTC.

V usage is TRBV7-9 and J usage is TRBJ2-1, with TRBD2 identical over 10 bases. The germline CDR1 and CDR2 sequences are SEHNR and FQNEAQ (reference sequence). This CDR3 contains 16 residues. J gave up 9 bases and V 1 base, and 9 bases lay outside the gene matches. CDR3 residues: CASSLGTPAGGFEQFF. In nucleotides, the CDR3 is TGTGCCAGCAGCTTAGGGACCCCAGCGGGAGGGTTTGAGCAGTTCTTC.

This sequence joins TRBV6-5 and TRBJ1-2, with 7 bases identical to TRBD1. The junction had 9 bases not matched to a gene; V was cut back by 4 bases and J by 4 bases. The CDR3 runs to 15 residues. Germline V gene sequence: CDR1 MNHEY, CDR2 SVGAGI. CDR3 DNA: TGTGCCAGCAGTTCCCCCGGACAGGTCGTCTATGGCTACACCTTC. Residues: CASSSPGQVVYGYTF.

This clone was detected only a few times. V gene TRBV5-6 combines with J gene TRBJ2-7; 8 bases match TRBD1. There are 16 residues in the CDR3. V shed 5 bases and J 4 bases; nucleotides not matched to a gene: 14. Germline lookup yields CDR1 SGHDT and CDR2 YYEEEE. The CDR3 reads CASRGREGQGGYEQYF. The CDR3 nucleotides are TGTGCCAGCAGGGGAAGGGAAGGACAGGGAGGTTACGAGCAGTACTTC.

This clone has only one observation. This sequence joins TRBV6-1 and TRBJ2-2; possibly TRBD1 for D (5 bases). The CDR3 totals 14 residues. Trimming pared 6 bases from V and 6 bases from J, leaving 14 bases between. CDR1 is MNHNS and CDR2 is SASEGT in the germline V gene. CDR3 nucleotide sequence: TGTGCCAGCAGCCCAATTCAGGGCCCCGGGGAGCTGTTTTTT. It encodes CASSPIQGPGELFF.

The chain employs TRBV2 and TRBJ1-3; 10 bases line up with TRBD1. Unmatched junction bases numbered 12, after V lost 5 bases and J lost 2 bases. The germline gives CDR1 SNHLY, CDR2 FYNNEI. This CDR3 spans 18 amino acids. CDR3 in DNA: TGTGCCAGCAGTCCCGGGACAGGGGTCCAACGCCCTGGAAACACCATATATTTT. It specifies CASSPGTGVQRPGNTIYF.

The genes are TRBV18 and TRBJ2-2; 8 bases map to TRBD2. Germline CDR1 reads KGHSH; CDR2 reads LQKENI. The junction had 7 bases not matched to a gene; V was cut back by 4 bases and J by 0 bases. The CDR3 is made up of 17 amino acids. The CDR3 sequence: CASSRREGRTNTGELFF. The CDR3, as DNA: TGTGCCAGCTCACGACGGGAGGGACGGACGAACACCGGGGAGCTGTTTTTT.

This chain links TRBV19 with TRBJ1-2; no clear D gene. V lost 7 bases to trimming and J lost 0 bases, with 12 bases between them. Germline CDR1 and CDR2: LNHDA and SQIVND (reference sequence). The CDR3 length is 14 residues. The CDR3 reads CASKGTGANYGYTF. In DNA, the CDR3 is TGTGCCAGTAAAGGCACGGGTGCTAACTATGGCTACACCTTC.

V is TRBV5-4 and J is TRBJ2-1; possibly TRBD2 for D (5 bases). CDR3 size: 15 residues. Trimming pared 4 bases from V and 3 bases from J, leaving 14 bases between. CDR1 is SGHNT, CDR2 YYREEE, per germline (reference sequence). The CDR3 DNA sequence: TGTGCCAGCAGCCCCGAACTTACTAGCTACAATGAGCAGTTCTTC. Residues: CASSPELTSYNEQFF. The full variable domain, rest sourced from reference TRBV5-4 and TRBJ2-1, is ETGVTQSPTHLIKTRGQQVTLRCSSQSGHNTVSWYQQALGQGPQFIFQYYREEENGRGNFPPRFSGLQFPNYSSELNVNALELDDSALYLCASSPELTSYNEQFFGPGTRLTVL.

The chain joins TRBV28 to TRBJ1-5; maybe TRBD1 (5 bases). V was shortened by 3 bases and J by 4 bases, with 13 bases between the two germline ends. The CDR3 is 15 amino acids. The V gene's germline CDR1 is MDHEN and CDR2 SYDVKM. CDR3: CASSFVGARNQPQHF. In DNA form, the CDR3 reads TGTGCCAGCAGTTTCGTAGGGGCGCGGAATCAGCCCCAGCATTTT.

This chain connects TRBV4-1 to TRBJ2-3; 11 bases are a match to TRBD2. Germline V gene sequence: CDR1 MGHRA, CDR2 YSYEKL. V trimming: 4 bases; J trimming: 0 bases; junction bases outside the gene matches: 15. The CDR3 is made up of 20 amino acids. CDR3 sequence reads: CASSPSSGRVPRRSTDTQYF. CDR3 coding DNA: TGCGCCAGCAGCCCGAGTAGCGGGAGGGTACCACGCAGAAGCACAGATACGCAGTATTTT.

The V gene is TRBV7-2, the J gene TRBJ1-5; 9 bases agree with TRBD1. V was pared by 4 bases and J by 1 base, with 5 bases of the junction left unmatched. The CDR3 loop spans 16 amino acids. The germline CDR1 and CDR2 sequences are SGHTA and FQGNSA. The CDR3 sequence: CASSSGTGTSNQPQHF. The CDR3 DNA reads TGTGCCAGCAGCTCAGGGACAGGGACGAGCAATCAGCCCCAGCATTTT.

J is TRBJ1-1 and V is TRBV18, with TRBD1 matching 8 bases. J gave up 0 bases and V 1 base, and 7 bases lay outside the gene matches. Germline-derived CDR1 and CDR2 are KGHSH and LQKENI. The CDR3 contains 17 residues. The CDR3 is CASSPRSGGDMNTEAFF. The CDR3 bases are TGTGCCAGCTCACCACGGTCAGGGGGCGACATGAACACTGAAGCTTTCTTT.

The chain couples TRBV9 to TRBJ1-2; 10 positions match TRBD1. The CDR3 runs 16 residues. The V segment lost 0 bases and the J segment 4 bases; nucleotides outside the gene matches: 6. Germline V lookup: CDR1 SGDLS, CDR2 YYNGEE. The CDR3 DNA sequence: TGTGCCAGCAGCGTAGCCGACAGGGGGCTAAGCTATGGCTACACCTTC. Protein: CASSVADRGLSYGYTF. The full variable domain, rest sourced from reference TRBV9 and TRBJ1-2, is DSGVTQTPKHLITATGQRVTLRCSPRSGDLSVYWYQQSLDQGLQFLIQYYNGEERAKGNILERFSAQQFPDLHSELNLSSLELGDSALYFCASSVADRGLSYGYTFGSGTRLTVV.

A single count supports this clone. The chain links TRBV5-5 to TRBJ2-1, with 12 bases fitting TRBD2. The germline V gene encodes CDR1 SGHKS and CDR2 YYEKEE (reference sequence). Trimming took 0 bases from V and 8 from J; bases not matched to a gene: 6. This CDR3 spans 16 amino acids. CDR3 coding DNA: TGTGCCAGCAGCTTGGCTACTAGCGGGAGGTCGCATGAGCAGTTCTTC. Translation: CASSLATSGRSHEQFF.

This chain uses TRBV7-9 with TRBJ2-3; a possible D gene is TRBD2 (6 bases). In germline, CDR1 is SEHNR, CDR2 FQNEAQ (reference sequence). The CDR3 contains 12 residues. V lost 5 bases and J 6 bases, leaving 9 bases between the germline ends. Written as DNA, the CDR3 is TGTGCCAGCAGCCCCCGGGGGGATACGCAGTATTTT. Residues: CASSPRGDTQYF. Full variable domain (missing parts from reference TRBV7-9 and TRBJ2-3): DTGVSQNPRHKITKRGQNVTFRCDPISEHNRLYWYRQTLGQGPEFLTYFQNEAQLEKSRLLSDRFSAERPKGSFSTLEIQRTEQGDSAMYLCASSPRGDTQYFGPGTRLTVL.

This clone has only a few counts. This chain connects TRBV6-1 to TRBJ1-5; perhaps TRBD1 as D (6 bases). Germline assignment: CDR1 MNHNS and CDR2 SASEGT. The CDR3 length is 17 residues. V gave up 2 bases and J gave up 1 base, with 15 bases separating them. CDR3 amino acids: CASSESTGAGSNQPQHF. CDR3 bases: TGTGCCAGCAGTGAATCTACGGGGGCAGGCAGCAATCAGCCCCAGCATTTT.

This chain uses TRBV5-4 with TRBJ2-7; 9 bases map to TRBD1. CDR3 length: 17 residues. The germline gives CDR1 SGHNT, CDR2 YYREEE (reference sequence). V lost 4 bases and J lost 4; bases outside the gene matches: 15. The CDR3 nucleotides read TGTGCCAGCAGCCTGGCCGGGACAGGGAGGGTTGCATACGAGCAGTACTTC. Protein product: CASSLAGTGRVAYEQYF.

The rearrangement links TRBV5-1 to TRBJ2-7, with a weak D call TRBD1 (6 bases). The ends were cut back, 5 bases at V and 2 bases at J, with 14 bases in the middle. The CDR3 is made up of 14 amino acids. CDR1 and CDR2 (germline): SGHRS, YFSETQ. CDR3 nucleotide sequence: TGCGCCAGCAGTCCCGGGACACCCACCTACGAGCAGTACTTC. Encoded protein: CASSPGTPTYEQYF.

The rearrangement joins TRBV6-4 to TRBJ2-1; 7 bases agree with TRBD2. After removal of 3 bases from V and 7 bases from J, the junction contained 9 bases not matched to a gene. Germline V CDR1 and CDR2: MRHNA, SNTAGT. The CDR3 totals 15 residues. CDR3 residues: CASSETSFPTNEQFF. As DNA, the CDR3 is TGTGCCAGCAGTGAGACTAGCTTTCCTACAAATGAGCAGTTCTTC.

The rearrangement joins TRBV7-2 to TRBJ2-6; D call uncertain. With 5 bases removed from V and 0 bases from J, the gap between germline ends came to 8 bases. CDR3 length: 15 amino acids. Germline lookup yields CDR1 SGHTA and CDR2 FQGNSA. This chain's CDR3 is CASSTQDSGANVLTF. For the CDR3, the DNA is TGTGCCAGCAGCACCCAGGACTCTGGGGCCAACGTCCTGACTTTC. The entire variable domain, with the rest obtained from reference TRBV7-2 and TRBJ2-6, is as follows: GAGVSQSPSNKVTEKGKDVELRCDPISGHTALYWYRQSLGQGLEFLIYFQGNSAPDKSGLPSDRFSAERTGGSVSTLTIQRTQQEDSAVYLCASSTQDSGANVLTFGAGSRLTVL.

This sequence joins TRBV27 and TRBJ2-7; weak D call: TRBD1 (6 bases). Germline CDR1 and CDR2: MNHEY and SMNVEV (reference sequence). The CDR3 spans 16 residues. V lost 5 bases to trimming and J lost 4 bases, with 21 bases between them. The CDR3 sequence: CASSPGFRGGEYEQYF. CDR3 coding DNA: TGTGCCAGCAGTCCGGGTTTCAGGGGCGGAGAATACGAGCAGTACTTC.

The rearrangement joins TRBV5-5 to TRBJ2-7; no firm D call. CDR3 length: 14 residues. V shed 4 bases and J shed 0 bases, with 11 bases lying between them. Looked up from germline, CDR1 is SGHKS and CDR2 is YYEKEE (reference sequence). The CDR3 nucleotides read TGTGCCAGCAGCCTAATGGGGAACTCCTACGAGCAGTACTTC. Translating it yields CASSLMGNSYEQYF. Supplemented by reference TRBV5-5 and TRBJ2-7, the full variable domain reads DAGVTQSPTHLIKTRGQQVTLRCSPISGHKSVSWYQQVLGQGPQFIFQYYEKEERGRGNFPDRFSARQFPNYSSELNVNALLLGDSALYLCASSLMGNSYEQYFGPGTRLTVT.

The CDR3 nucleotides read TGCGCCAGCAGTATGTCTAGCGGGGCCTCTAGCACAGATACGCAGTATTTT. Protein: CASSMSSGASSTDTQYF. The rearrangement links TRBV10-1 to TRBJ2-3; 9 bases are shared with TRBD2. The germline V gene has CDR1 WNHNN and CDR2 SYGVQD (reference sequence). CDR3 length: 17 amino acids. V was clipped by 5 bases and J by 0 bases; unmatched bases: 9.

CDR3 region: CASSKSAGHVDTQYF. CDR3 DNA: TGTGCCAGCAGCAAAAGTGCTGGGCACGTGGATACGCAGTATTTT. V is TRBV7-2 and J is TRBJ2-3; D not certain. Trimming left V 5 bases short and J 6 bases short, with 18 bases between. CDR3 length equals 15 residues. Germline CDR1 and CDR2: SGHTA and FQGNSA.

The gene calls are TRBV6-5 and TRBJ2-7; D is unclear. Germline-derived CDR1 and CDR2 are MNHEY and SVGAGI. Trimming left V 2 bases short and J 1 base short, with 12 bases between. The CDR3 has 15 amino acids. The CDR3 region is CASSYRSSPSYEQYF. The CDR3 DNA sequence: TGTGCCAGCAGTTACAGGAGTAGTCCTTCCTACGAGCAGTACTTC.